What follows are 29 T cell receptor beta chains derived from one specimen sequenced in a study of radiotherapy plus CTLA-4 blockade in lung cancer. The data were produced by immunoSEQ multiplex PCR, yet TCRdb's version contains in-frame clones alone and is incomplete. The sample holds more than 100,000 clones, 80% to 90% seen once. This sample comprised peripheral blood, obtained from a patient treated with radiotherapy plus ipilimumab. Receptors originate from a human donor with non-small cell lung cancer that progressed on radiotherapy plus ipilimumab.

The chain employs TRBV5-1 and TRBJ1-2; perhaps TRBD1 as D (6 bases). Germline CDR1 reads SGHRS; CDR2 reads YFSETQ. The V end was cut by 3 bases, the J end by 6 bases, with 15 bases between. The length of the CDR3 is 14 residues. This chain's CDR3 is CASSSDGGGNGYTF. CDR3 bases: TGCGCCAGCAGCTCCGACGGGGGCGGAAATGGCTACACCTTC.

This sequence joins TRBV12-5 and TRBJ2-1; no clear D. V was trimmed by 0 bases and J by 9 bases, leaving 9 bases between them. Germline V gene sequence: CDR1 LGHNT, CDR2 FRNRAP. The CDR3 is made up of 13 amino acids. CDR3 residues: CASGLVRPSEQFF. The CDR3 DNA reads TGTGCTAGTGGTTTGGTACGGCCGTCTGAGCAGTTCTTC.

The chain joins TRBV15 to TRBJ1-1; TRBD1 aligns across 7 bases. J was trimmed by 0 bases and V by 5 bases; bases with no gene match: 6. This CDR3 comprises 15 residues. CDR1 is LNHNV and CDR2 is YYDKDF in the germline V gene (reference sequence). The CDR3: CATSGQGELNTEAFF. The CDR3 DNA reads TGTGCCACCAGCGGGCAGGGGGAACTGAACACTGAAGCTTTCTTT. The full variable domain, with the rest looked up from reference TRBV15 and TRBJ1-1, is DAMVIQNPRYQVTQFGKPVTLSCSQTLNHNVMYWYQQKSSQAPKLLFHYYDKDFNNEADTPDNFQSRRPNTSFCFLDIRSPGLGDTAMYLCATSGQGELNTEAFFGQGTRLTVV.

CDR3 residues: CSTYTTDYTEAFF. In nucleotides, the CDR3 is TGCAGCACGTACACGACAGACTACACTGAAGCTTTCTTT. The genes are TRBV29-1 and TRBJ1-1; a possible D gene is TRBD1 (5 bases). The CDR3 has 13 amino acids. Deletions cut 8 bases from V and 3 bases from J, with 16 bases between. Germline V CDR1 and CDR2: SQVTM, ANQGSEA. Full variable domain (remainder filled in from reference TRBV29-1 and TRBJ1-1): SAVISQKPSRDICQRGTSLTIQCQVDSQVTMMFWYRQQPGQSLTLIATANQGSEATYESGFVIDKFPISRPNLTFSTLTVSNMSPEDSSIYLCSTYTTDYTEAFFGQGTRLTVV.

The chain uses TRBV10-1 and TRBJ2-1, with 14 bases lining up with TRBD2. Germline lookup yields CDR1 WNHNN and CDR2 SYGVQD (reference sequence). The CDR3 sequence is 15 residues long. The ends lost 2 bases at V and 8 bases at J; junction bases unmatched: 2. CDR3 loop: CASSEPGLAGDEQFF. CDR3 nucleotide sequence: TGCGCCAGCAGTGAGCCGGGACTAGCGGGAGATGAGCAGTTCTTC.

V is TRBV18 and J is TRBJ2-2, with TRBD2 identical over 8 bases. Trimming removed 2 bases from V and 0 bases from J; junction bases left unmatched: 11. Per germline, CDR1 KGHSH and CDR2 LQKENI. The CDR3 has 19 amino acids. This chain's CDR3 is CASSPRWREATANTGELFF. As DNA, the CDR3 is TGTGCCAGCTCACCAAGGTGGCGGGAGGCTACCGCGAACACCGGGGAGCTGTTTTTT. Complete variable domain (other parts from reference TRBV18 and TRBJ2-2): NAGVMQNPRHLVRRRGQEARLRCSPMKGHSHVYWYRQLPEEGLKFMVYLQKENIIDESGMPKERFSAEFPKEGPSILRIQQVVRGDSAAYFCASSPRWREATANTGELFFGEGSRLTVL.

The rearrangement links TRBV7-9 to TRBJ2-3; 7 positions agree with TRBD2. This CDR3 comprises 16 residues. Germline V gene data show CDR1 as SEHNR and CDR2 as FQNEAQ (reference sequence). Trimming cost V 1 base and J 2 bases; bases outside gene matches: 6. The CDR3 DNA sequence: TGTGCCAGCAGCTTAGTTTTAGCGGGCCTCACAGATACGCAGTATTTT. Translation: CASSLVLAGLTDTQYF.

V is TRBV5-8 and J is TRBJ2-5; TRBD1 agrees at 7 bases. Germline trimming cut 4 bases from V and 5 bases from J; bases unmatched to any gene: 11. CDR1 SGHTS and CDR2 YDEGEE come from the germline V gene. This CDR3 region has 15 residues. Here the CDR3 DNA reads TGTGCCAGCAGCACCCGGACAGGATTTATGGAGACCCAGTACTTC. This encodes CASSTRTGFMETQYF.

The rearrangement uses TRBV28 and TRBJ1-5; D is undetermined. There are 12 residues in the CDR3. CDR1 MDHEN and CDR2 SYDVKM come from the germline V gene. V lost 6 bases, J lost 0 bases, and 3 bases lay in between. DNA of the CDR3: TGTGCCAGCAGGAGTAGCAATCAGCCCCAGCATTTT. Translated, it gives CASRSSNQPQHF.

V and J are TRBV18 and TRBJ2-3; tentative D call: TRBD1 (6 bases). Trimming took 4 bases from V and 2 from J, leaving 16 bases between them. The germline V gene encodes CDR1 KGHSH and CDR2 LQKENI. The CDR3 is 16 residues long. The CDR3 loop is CASSLLGQSYTDTQYF. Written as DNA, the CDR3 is TGTGCCAGCTCACTTCTCGGACAGAGCTACACAGATACGCAGTATTTT.

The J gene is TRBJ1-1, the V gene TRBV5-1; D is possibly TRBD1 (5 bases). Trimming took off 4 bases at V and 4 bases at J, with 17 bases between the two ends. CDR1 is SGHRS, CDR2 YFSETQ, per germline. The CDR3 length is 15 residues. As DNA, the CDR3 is TGCGCCAGCAGCAGGAAAGGGGACGGGAGCACTGAAGCTTTCTTT. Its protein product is CASSRKGDGSTEAFF. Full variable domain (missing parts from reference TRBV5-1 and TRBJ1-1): KAGVTQTPRYLIKTRGQQVTLSCSPISGHRSVSWYQQTPGQGLQFLFEYFSETQRNKGNFPGRFSGRQFSNSRSEMNVSTLELGDSALYLCASSRKGDGSTEAFFGQGTRLTVV.

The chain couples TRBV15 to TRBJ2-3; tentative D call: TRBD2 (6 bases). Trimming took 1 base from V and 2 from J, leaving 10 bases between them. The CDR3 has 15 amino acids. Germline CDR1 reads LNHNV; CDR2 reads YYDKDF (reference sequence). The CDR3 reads CATSRGGGNTDTQYF. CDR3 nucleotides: TGTGCCACCAGCAGAGGGGGAGGAAACACAGATACGCAGTATTTT.

CDR3: CASSFRGSSSYNEQFF. The CDR3 DNA reads as TGTGCCAGCAGCTTCAGGGGAAGTAGCTCCTACAATGAGCAGTTCTTC. This sequence joins TRBV5-6 and TRBJ2-1, with D maybe TRBD1 (6 bases). Germline loops: CDR1 SGHDT, CDR2 YYEEEE. CDR3 length equals 16 residues. Trimming shortened V by 2 bases and J by 0 bases, and 12 bases separated the two germline ends.

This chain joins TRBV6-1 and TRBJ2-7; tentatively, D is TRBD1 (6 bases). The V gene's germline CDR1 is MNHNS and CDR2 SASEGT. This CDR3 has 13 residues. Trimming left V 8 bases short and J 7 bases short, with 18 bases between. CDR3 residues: CASSTGRRLEQYF. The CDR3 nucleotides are TGTGCCAGCTCTACAGGGCGCCGTTTGGAGCAGTACTTC.

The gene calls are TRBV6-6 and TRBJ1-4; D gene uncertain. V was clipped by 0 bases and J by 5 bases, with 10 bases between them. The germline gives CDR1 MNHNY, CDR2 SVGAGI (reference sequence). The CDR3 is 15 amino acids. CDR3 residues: CASSYSIQINEKLFF. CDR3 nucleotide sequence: TGTGCCAGCAGTTACTCGATACAGATAAATGAAAAACTGTTTTTT.

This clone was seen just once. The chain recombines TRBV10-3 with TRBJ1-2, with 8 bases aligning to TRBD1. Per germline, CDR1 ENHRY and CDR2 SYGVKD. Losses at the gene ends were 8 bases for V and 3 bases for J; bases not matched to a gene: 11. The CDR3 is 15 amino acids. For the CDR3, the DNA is TGTGCCATCTCGATGGGGACAGGCACCTACTATGGCTACACCTTC. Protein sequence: CAISMGTGTYYGYTF.

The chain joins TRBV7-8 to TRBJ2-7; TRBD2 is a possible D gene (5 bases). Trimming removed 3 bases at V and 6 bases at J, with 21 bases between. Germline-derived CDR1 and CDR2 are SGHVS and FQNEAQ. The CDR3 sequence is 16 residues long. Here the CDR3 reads CASSFQLASPSREQYF. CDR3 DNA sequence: TGTGCCAGCAGCTTTCAGTTAGCGTCACCTTCCCGCGAGCAGTACTTC.

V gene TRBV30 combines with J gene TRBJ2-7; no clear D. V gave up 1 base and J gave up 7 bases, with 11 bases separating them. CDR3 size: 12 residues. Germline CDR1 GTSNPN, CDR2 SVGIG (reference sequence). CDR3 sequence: CAWSAAGVEQYF. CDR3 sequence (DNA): TGTGCCTGGAGTGCTGCTGGGGTGGAGCAGTACTTC.

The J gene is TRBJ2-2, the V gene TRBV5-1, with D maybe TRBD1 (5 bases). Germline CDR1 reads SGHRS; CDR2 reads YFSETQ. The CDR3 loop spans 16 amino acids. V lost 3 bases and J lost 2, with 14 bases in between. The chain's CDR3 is CASSSIDSVNTGELFF. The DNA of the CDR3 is TGCGCCAGCAGCTCCATCGACAGCGTCAACACCGGGGAGCTGTTTTTT.

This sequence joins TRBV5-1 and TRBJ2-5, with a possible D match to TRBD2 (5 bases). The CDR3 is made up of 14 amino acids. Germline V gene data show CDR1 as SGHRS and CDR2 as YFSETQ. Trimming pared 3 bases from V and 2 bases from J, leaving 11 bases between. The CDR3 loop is CASSSMGSQETQYF. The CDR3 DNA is TGCGCCAGCAGCTCCATGGGGAGTCAAGAGACCCAGTACTTC.

The CDR3 bases are TGCAGCGTTTTAGGGGGCTCGGAGACCCAGTACTTC. Translation gives CSVLGGSETQYF. The J gene is TRBJ2-5, the V gene TRBV29-1; 7 nucleotides line up with TRBD1. Germline V gives CDR1 SQVTM, CDR2 ANQGSEA. The CDR3 contains 12 residues. The V and J ends lost 5 bases and 5 bases, in that order; junction bases with no gene match: 5.

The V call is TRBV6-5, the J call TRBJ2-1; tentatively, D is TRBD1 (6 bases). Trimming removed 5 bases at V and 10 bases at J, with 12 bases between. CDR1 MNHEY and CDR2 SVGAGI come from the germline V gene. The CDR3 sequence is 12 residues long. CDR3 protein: CASSNRDEEQFF. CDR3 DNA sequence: TGTGCCAGCAGTAACAGGGACGAAGAGCAGTTCTTC.

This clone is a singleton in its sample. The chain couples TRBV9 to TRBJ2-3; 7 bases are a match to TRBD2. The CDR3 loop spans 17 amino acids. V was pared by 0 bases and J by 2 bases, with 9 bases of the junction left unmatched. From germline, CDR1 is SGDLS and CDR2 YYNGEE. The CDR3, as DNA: TGTGCCAGCAGCGTAGGTGGGGCGGCGGGGGTCACAGATACGCAGTATTTT. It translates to CASSVGGAAGVTDTQYF.

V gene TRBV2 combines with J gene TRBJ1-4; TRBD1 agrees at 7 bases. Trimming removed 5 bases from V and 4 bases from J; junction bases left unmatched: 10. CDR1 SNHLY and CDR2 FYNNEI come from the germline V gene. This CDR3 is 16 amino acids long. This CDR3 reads CASSLQGPPFNEKLFF. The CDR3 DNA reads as TGTGCCAGCAGTCTACAGGGGCCGCCATTTAATGAAAAACTGTTTTTT.

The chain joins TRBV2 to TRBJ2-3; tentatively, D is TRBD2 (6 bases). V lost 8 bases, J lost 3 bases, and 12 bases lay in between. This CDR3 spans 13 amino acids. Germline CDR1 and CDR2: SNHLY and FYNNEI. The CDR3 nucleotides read TGTGCCAGCGGGGCGGGAAGGACAGATACGCAGTATTTT. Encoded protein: CASGAGRTDTQYF.

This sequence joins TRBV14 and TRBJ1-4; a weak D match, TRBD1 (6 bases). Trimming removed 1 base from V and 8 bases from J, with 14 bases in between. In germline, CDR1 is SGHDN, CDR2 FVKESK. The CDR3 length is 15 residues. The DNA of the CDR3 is TGTGCCAGCAGCCAAGGGGCGGGGGCTCGAGAAAAACTGTTTTTT. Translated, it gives CASSQGAGAREKLFF.

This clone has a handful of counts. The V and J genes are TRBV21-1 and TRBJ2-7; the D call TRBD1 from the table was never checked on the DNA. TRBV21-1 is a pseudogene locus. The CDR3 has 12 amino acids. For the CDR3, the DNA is TGTGCCAGCACCCAAGACAGATACGAGCAGTACTTC. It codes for CASTQDRYEQYF.

CDR3 protein: CASSEALQWSQYF. The CDR3 DNA reads as TGTGCCAGCAGTGAAGCGCTTCAGTGGTCGCAGTATTTT. V and J are TRBV6-1 and TRBJ2-3; D not certain. Per germline, CDR1 MNHNS and CDR2 SASEGT. CDR3 length: 13 amino acids. Trimming removed 0 bases from V and 10 bases from J, with 11 bases in between.

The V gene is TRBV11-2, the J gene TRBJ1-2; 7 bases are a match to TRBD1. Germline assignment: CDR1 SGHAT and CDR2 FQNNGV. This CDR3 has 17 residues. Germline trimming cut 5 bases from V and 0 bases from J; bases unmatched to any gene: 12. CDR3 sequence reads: CASSETGLIGTNYGYTF. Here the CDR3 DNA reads TGTGCCAGCAGCGAGACAGGGCTAATAGGGACTAACTATGGCTACACCTTC.